What follows are 30 T cell receptor beta chains derived from one specimen sequenced in a study of cytomegalovirus exposure and HLA in healthy donors. The PCR employed 60 Vbeta primers together with 13 Jbeta primers. Method: immunoSEQ multiplex PCR; TCRdb's copy keeps in-frame clones and lacks some. The table records around 140,000 clones, approximately 75% of them present only once. Sequenced sample: PBMCs. Receptor source: a man aged 50 or older in good health and CMV-seropositive.

This rearrangement joins TRBV10-3 to TRBJ1-1; D is unresolved. Germline CDR1 is ENHRY and CDR2 is SYGVKD. V lost 0 bases to trimming and J lost 4 bases, with 9 bases between them. The CDR3 covers 14 residues. CDR3 in DNA: TGTGCCATCAGTGAGTCTACGGCGGCCACTGAAGCTTTCTTT. Translated, it gives CAISESTAATEAFF.

This clone was recorded a few times. Here the CDR3 DNA reads TGCGCCAGCAGCTTTCAGCCAGCGACCTACGAGCAGTACTTC. Its protein is CASSFQPATYEQYF. The chain recombines TRBV5-1 with TRBJ2-5; D unclear. The J call may be faulty, since TRBJ2-7 better matches the DNA end. The CDR3 covers 14 residues. In germline, CDR1 is SGHRS, CDR2 YFSETQ.

This clone was seen only a few times. This rearrangement joins TRBV7-2 to TRBJ2-3; a possible D gene is TRBD2 (6 bases). V lost 8 bases, J lost 5 bases, and 20 bases lay in between. This CDR3 region has 15 residues. In germline, CDR1 is SGHTA, CDR2 FQGNSA. For the CDR3, the DNA is TGTGCCAGCCCCCCCGGGGGAGTCCCGGGAGATACGCAGTATTTT. Its protein product is CASPPGGVPGDTQYF.

The chain employs TRBV7-3 and TRBJ2-1, with 9 bases aligning to TRBD2. This CDR3 has 15 residues. The germline V gene has CDR1 SGHTA and CDR2 FQGTGA. Germline trimming cut 4 bases from V and 7 bases from J; bases unmatched to any gene: 8. CDR3 DNA sequence: TGTGCCAGCAGCTGGGATAGCGGGAGTAGGAATGAGCAGTTCTTC. Translation: CASSWDSGSRNEQFF.

The V gene is TRBV5-4, the J gene TRBJ2-5; no clear D. Germline loops: CDR1 SGHNT, CDR2 YYREEE (reference sequence). V was clipped by 0 bases and J by 3 bases, with 6 bases between them. The CDR3 runs 13 residues. CDR3 sequence (DNA): TGTGCCAGCAGCTTGGGGGCAGAAGAGACCCAGTACTTC. Protein sequence: CASSLGAEETQYF.

The chain combines TRBV5-1 with TRBJ2-1, with 11 positions matching TRBD2. The CDR3 is made up of 17 amino acids. CDR1 is SGHRS, CDR2 YFSETQ, per germline. Trimming cost V 4 bases and J 6 bases; bases outside gene matches: 12. The CDR3 loop is CASSPLMGTSGGNEQFF. The CDR3 bases are TGCGCCAGCAGCCCCCTGATGGGGACTAGCGGAGGCAATGAGCAGTTCTTC.

This clone was seen a handful of times. The chain carries TRBV5-4 and TRBJ1-1; possible D gene TRBD1, 6 bases. Germline CDR1 SGHNT, CDR2 YYREEE (reference sequence). The CDR3 consists of 14 residues. The V gene lost 4 bases and the J gene lost 1 base, with 11 bases spanning the gap. The CDR3 DNA reads TGTGCCAGCAGCGGCGGACAGAGGAACACTGAAGCTTTCTTT. Its protein is CASSGGQRNTEAFF.

This chain connects TRBV7-9 to TRBJ2-3; maybe TRBD1 (6 bases). This CDR3 is 16 amino acids long. Germline CDR1 reads SEHNR; CDR2 reads FQNEAQ (reference sequence). The V and J ends lost 2 bases and 2 bases respectively, with 14 bases between them. In DNA, the CDR3 is TGTGCCAGCAGCTTAATGGGCAGGGGATTCACAGATACGCAGTATTTT. It specifies CASSLMGRGFTDTQYF. Variable domain in full (rest from reference TRBV7-9 and TRBJ2-3): DTGVSQNPRHKITKRGQNVTFRCDPISEHNRLYWYRQTLGQGPEFLTYFQNEAQLEKSRLLSDRFSAERPKGSFSTLEIQRTEQGDSAMYLCASSLMGRGFTDTQYFGPGTRLTVL.

This clone has only a few counts. This rearrangement joins TRBV27 to TRBJ1-2; D remains ambiguous. The CDR3 is made up of 16 amino acids. Germline V gene sequence: CDR1 MNHEY, CDR2 SMNVEV (reference sequence). V lost 6 bases to trimming and J lost 7 bases, with 24 bases between them. CDR3 sequence reads: CASSRRVGGPALGYTF. CDR3 DNA: TGTGCCAGCAGCCGTCGGGTCGGAGGCCCCGCTCTTGGCTACACCTTC.

V and J are TRBV5-1 and TRBJ1-3; 7 bases are a match to TRBD1. The length of the CDR3 is 15 residues. V lost 2 bases, J lost 1 base, and 3 bases stayed unmatched. Germline loops: CDR1 SGHRS, CDR2 YFSETQ. The CDR3 DNA reads as TGCGCCAGCAGCTTTGGGACAGTTTCTGGAAACACCATATATTTT. Its translation is CASSFGTVSGNTIYF.

The V call is TRBV29-1, the J call TRBJ2-5, with TRBD1 matching over 7 bases. The J call may be faulty, since TRBJ2-7 better matches the DNA end. Germline CDR1 is SQVTM and CDR2 is ANQGSEA. There are 12 residues in the CDR3. CDR3 protein: CSVLQGTYEQYF. CDR3 sequence (DNA): TGCAGCGTTTTACAGGGGACCTACGAGCAGTACTTC.

V is TRBV5-1 and J is TRBJ2-7; no reliable D call. V lost 1 base and J 2 bases, leaving 10 bases between the germline ends. Germline V CDR1 and CDR2: SGHRS, YFSETQ. The CDR3 runs 14 residues. The CDR3 nucleotides read TGCGCCAGCAGCTTGACAGATGCTACCTACGAGCAGTACTTC. Protein: CASSLTDATYEQYF.

The V gene is TRBV9, the J gene TRBJ1-6; D gene uncertain. Germline assignment: CDR1 SGDLS and CDR2 YYNGEE. The CDR3 is made up of 13 amino acids. V lost 4 bases and J lost 14, with 16 bases in between. The CDR3 region is CASSPRIGETLHF. CDR3 nucleotides: TGTGCCAGCAGCCCCCGTATCGGGGAAACCCTCCACTTT.

The chain links TRBV5-4 to TRBJ2-5; weak D call: TRBD1 (6 bases). Germline V gene lookup returns CDR1 SGHNT and CDR2 YYREEE (reference sequence). The CDR3 covers 14 residues. V dropped 4 bases and J dropped 2 bases, with 12 bases sitting between them. The CDR3 DNA sequence: TGTGCCAGCAGCCGGACAGCATTACAAGAGACCCAGTACTTC. Its protein is CASSRTALQETQYF.

The J gene is TRBJ1-4, the V gene TRBV5-6; weak D call: TRBD1 (5 bases). The V gene lost 2 bases and the J gene lost 7 bases, with 15 bases spanning the gap. CDR1 SGHDT and CDR2 YYEEEE come from the germline V gene. The CDR3 is 15 residues long. For the CDR3, the DNA is TGTGCCAGCAGCTTTAAGGTTGCAGGGCCTGAAAAACTGTTTTTT. Translation: CASSFKVAGPEKLFF.

The chain is built from TRBV6-1 and TRBJ2-3, with a weak D call TRBD2 (6 bases). Looked up from germline, CDR1 is MNHNS and CDR2 is SASEGT. Trimming removed 10 bases from V and 8 bases from J, with 22 bases in between. The CDR3 is 14 amino acids. The CDR3: CATGPGTQPGTQYF. The DNA for the CDR3 is TGTGCCACCGGACCCGGGACTCAACCAGGTACGCAGTATTTT.

The chain employs TRBV11-3 and TRBJ1-1; D is ambiguous. This CDR3 comprises 14 residues. V shed 5 bases and J shed 2 bases, with 12 bases lying between them. Per germline, CDR1 SGHNT and CDR2 YENEEA. CDR3 nucleotide sequence: TGTGCCAGCAGCCCCCGGACGGGAAACACTGAAGCTTTCTTT. Translation: CASSPRTGNTEAFF.

The chain couples TRBV7-2 to TRBJ1-5; D not resolved. Germline V gene data show CDR1 as SGHTA and CDR2 as FQGNSA. The CDR3 runs to 16 residues. Trimming took 5 bases from V and 4 from J, leaving 18 bases between them. The CDR3 region is CASSTVAASNNQPQHF. The CDR3 DNA is TGTGCCAGCAGCACCGTAGCAGCCTCGAATAATCAGCCCCAGCATTTT.

This clone was counted only a few times. J is TRBJ2-5 and V is TRBV19; 8 nucleotides align to TRBD1. J was trimmed by 1 base and V by 6 bases; bases with no gene match: 4. The CDR3 is made up of 14 amino acids. Germline CDR1 is LNHDA and CDR2 is SQIVND (reference sequence). CDR3 DNA sequence: TGTGCCAGTAGACGCACAGGGGGCCAAGAGACCCAGTACTTC. This translates into CASRRTGGQETQYF.

The chain couples TRBV5-4 to TRBJ1-1; tentatively, D is TRBD1 (5 bases). The V end was cut by 2 bases, the J end by 0 bases, with 8 bases between. From germline, CDR1 is SGHNT and CDR2 YYREEE (reference sequence). The CDR3 sequence is 14 residues long. CDR3 protein: CASSLDSLNTEAFF. The CDR3, as DNA: TGTGCCAGCAGCTTAGACAGCCTGAACACTGAAGCTTTCTTT.

CDR3 in DNA: TGTGCCAGCGGTCCGGGACAGATGGGGATGAACACTGAAGCTTTCTTT. Translated, it gives CASGPGQMGMNTEAFF. V and J are TRBV11-3 and TRBJ1-1, with 7 positions matching TRBD1. The CDR3 is 16 residues long. Germline CDR1 and CDR2: SGHNT and YENEEA. Germline trimming cut 8 bases from V and 0 bases from J; bases unmatched to any gene: 12. Full variable domain (outside the CDR3, taken from reference TRBV11-3 and TRBJ1-1): EAGVVQSPRYKIIEKKQPVAFWCNPISGHNTLYWYLQNLGQGPELLIRYENEEAVDDSQLPKDRFSAERLKGVDSTLKIQPAELGDSAVYLCASGPGQMGMNTEAFFGQGTRLTVV.

This clone showed up just once. The chain links TRBV9 to TRBJ2-7; 10 bases fit TRBD2. The CDR3 consists of 15 residues. Germline V gene sequence: CDR1 SGDLS, CDR2 YYNGEE. With 4 bases clipped from V and 2 bases from J, the junction kept 6 bases outside the gene matches. The CDR3 DNA is TGTGCCAGCAGCTCTAGCGGGAGTAGCACCTACGAGCAGTACTTC. Its translation is CASSSSGSSTYEQYF. Filled out from reference TRBV9 and TRBJ2-7, the complete variable domain reads DSGVTQTPKHLITATGQRVTLRCSPRSGDLSVYWYQQSLDQGLQFLIQYYNGEERAKGNILERFSAQQFPDLHSELNLSSLELGDSALYFCASSSSGSSTYEQYFGPGTRLTVT.

The chain is built from TRBV5-1 and TRBJ2-7; 9 bases are shared with TRBD1. Germline lookup yields CDR1 SGHRS and CDR2 YFSETQ. The ends lost 5 bases at V and 3 bases at J; junction bases unmatched: 15. The CDR3 is made up of 17 amino acids. The CDR3 nucleotides read TGCGCCAGCAGACCCCGGGGACAGGGATCTTGGGACTACGAGCAGTACTTC. This translates into CASRPRGQGSWDYEQYF.

The table lists this clone with a few counts. The chain recombines TRBV5-8 with TRBJ2-3; 8 bases are a match to TRBD2. The CDR3 sequence is 15 residues long. CDR1 is SGHTS and CDR2 is YDEGEE in the germline V gene. V shed 4 bases and J 2 bases; nucleotides not matched to a gene: 6. CDR3 in amino acids: CASSPLAENTDTQYF. CDR3 nucleotides: TGTGCCAGCAGCCCACTAGCGGAGAACACAGATACGCAGTATTTT.

This clone was detected only once. The genes are TRBV5-6 and TRBJ1-1, with 8 bases matching TRBD1. The CDR3 is 14 residues long. Germline CDR1 is SGHDT and CDR2 is YYEEEE. With V trimmed by 2 bases and J by 4 bases, 4 bases remained unmatched. The CDR3 here is CASSFYRGGTEAFF. The CDR3 DNA reads TGTGCCAGCAGCTTTTACAGGGGGGGCACTGAAGCTTTCTTT.

This chain joins TRBV25-1 and TRBJ2-5; D gene uncertain. The CDR3 loop spans 11 amino acids. V lost 9 bases and J 5 bases, leaving 10 bases between the germline ends. Germline assignment: CDR1 MGHDK and CDR2 SYGVNS. CDR3 in DNA: TGTGCCAGTCGCTTCGGGGAGACCCAGTACTTC. It codes for CASRFGETQYF.

The CDR3 coding sequence is TGTGCCAGCAGCTTGGAAACAGGCTATGGCTACACCTTC. Amino acid sequence: CASSLETGYGYTF. V is TRBV5-4 and J is TRBJ1-2; D is possibly TRBD1 (5 bases). This CDR3 has 13 amino acids. V gave up 0 bases and J gave up 4 bases, with 7 bases separating them. Germline V lookup: CDR1 SGHNT, CDR2 YYREEE (reference sequence).

This clone was detected only once. As DNA, the CDR3 is TGTGCCAGCAGCTTAGATCTAGGCGGGACCGGGACCCAGTACTTC. This gives the protein CASSLDLGGTGTQYF. The chain has TRBV11-3 and TRBJ2-5, with D possibly being TRBD2 (6 bases). CDR3 size: 15 residues. CDR1 SGHNT and CDR2 YENEEA come from the germline V gene. The ends were cut back, 0 bases at V and 7 bases at J, with 15 bases in the middle.

J is TRBJ2-3 and V is TRBV5-4; D is ambiguous. Germline CDR1 and CDR2: SGHNT and YYREEE (reference sequence). The CDR3 length is 16 residues. Trimming removed 0 bases at V and 0 bases at J, with 11 bases between. CDR3 DNA sequence: TGTGCCAGCAGCTTGGCCGGGTTGAGGAGCACAGATACGCAGTATTTT. Protein sequence: CASSLAGLRSTDTQYF.

This clone has more than one count but fewer than ten. The rearrangement uses TRBV6-1 and TRBJ2-7, with 9 bases lining up with TRBD1. The length of the CDR3 is 14 residues. Losses at the gene ends were 6 bases for V and 3 bases for J; bases not matched to a gene: 6. The germline CDR1 and CDR2 sequences are MNHNS and SASEGT. This chain's CDR3 is CASRRGQGVYEQYF. In nucleotides, the CDR3 is TGTGCCAGCAGGAGGGGACAGGGAGTCTACGAGCAGTACTTC.